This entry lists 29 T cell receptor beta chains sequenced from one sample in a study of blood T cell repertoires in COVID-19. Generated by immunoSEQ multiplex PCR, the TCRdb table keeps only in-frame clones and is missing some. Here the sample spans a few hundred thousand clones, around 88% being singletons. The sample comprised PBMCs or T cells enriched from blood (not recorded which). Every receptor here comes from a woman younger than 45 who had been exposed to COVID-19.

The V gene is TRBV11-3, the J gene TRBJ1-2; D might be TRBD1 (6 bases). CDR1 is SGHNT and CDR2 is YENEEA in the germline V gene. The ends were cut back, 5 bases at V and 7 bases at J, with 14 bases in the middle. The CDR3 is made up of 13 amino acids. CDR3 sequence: CASSPVQGSGYTF. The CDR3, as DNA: TGTGCCAGCAGCCCGGTACAGGGTAGTGGCTACACCTTC.

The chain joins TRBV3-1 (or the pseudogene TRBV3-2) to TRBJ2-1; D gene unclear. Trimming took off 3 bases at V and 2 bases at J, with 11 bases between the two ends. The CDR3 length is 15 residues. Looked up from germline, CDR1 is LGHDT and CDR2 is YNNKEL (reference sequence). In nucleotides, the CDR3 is TGTGCCAGCAGCCACCCGTATCAGGCCTACAATGAGCAGTTCTTC. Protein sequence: CASSHPYQAYNEQFF.

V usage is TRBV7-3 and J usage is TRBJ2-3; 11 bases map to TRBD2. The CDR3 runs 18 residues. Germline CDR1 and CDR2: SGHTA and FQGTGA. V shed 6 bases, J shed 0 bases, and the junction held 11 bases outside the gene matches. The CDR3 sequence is CASSPWGTSGPSTDTQYF. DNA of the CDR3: TGTGCCAGCAGTCCCTGGGGGACTAGCGGACCTAGCACAGATACGCAGTATTTT.

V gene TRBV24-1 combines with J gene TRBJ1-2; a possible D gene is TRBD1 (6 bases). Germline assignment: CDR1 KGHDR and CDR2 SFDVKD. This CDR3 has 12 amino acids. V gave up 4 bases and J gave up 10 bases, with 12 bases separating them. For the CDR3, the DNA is TGTGCCACCAGTGAAAACAGGGTTGACTACACCTTC. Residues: CATSENRVDYTF.

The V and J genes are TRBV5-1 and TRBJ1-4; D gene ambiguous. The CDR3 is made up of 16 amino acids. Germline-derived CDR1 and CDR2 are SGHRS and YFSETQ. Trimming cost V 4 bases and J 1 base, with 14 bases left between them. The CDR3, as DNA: TGCGCCAGCAGCCCGGATGGGTCGGGAACTAATGAAAAACTGTTTTTT. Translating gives CASSPDGSGTNEKLFF.

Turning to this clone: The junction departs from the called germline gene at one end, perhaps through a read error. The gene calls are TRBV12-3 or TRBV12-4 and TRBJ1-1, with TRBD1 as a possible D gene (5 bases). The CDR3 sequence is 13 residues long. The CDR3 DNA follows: TGTGCCAGCAGTTTTAGGGGCACCCCCCGCTGGATCTTT. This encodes CASSFRGTPRWIF.

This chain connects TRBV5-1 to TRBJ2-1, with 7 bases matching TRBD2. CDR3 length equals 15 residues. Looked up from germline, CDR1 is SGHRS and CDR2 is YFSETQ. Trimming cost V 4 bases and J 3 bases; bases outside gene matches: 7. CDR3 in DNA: TGCGCCAGCAGCCCCCCGGCGGGGGTCTACAATGAGCAGTTCTTC. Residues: CASSPPAGVYNEQFF. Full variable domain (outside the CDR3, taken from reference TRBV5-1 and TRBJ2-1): KAGVTQTPRYLIKTRGQQVTLSCSPISGHRSVSWYQQTPGQGLQFLFEYFSETQRNKGNFPGRFSGRQFSNSRSEMNVSTLELGDSALYLCASSPPAGVYNEQFFGPGTRLTVL.

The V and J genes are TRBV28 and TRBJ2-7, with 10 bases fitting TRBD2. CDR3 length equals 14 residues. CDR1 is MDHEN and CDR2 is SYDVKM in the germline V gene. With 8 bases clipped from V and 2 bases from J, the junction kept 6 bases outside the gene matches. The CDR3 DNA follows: TGTGCCAGCCAAACTAGCGGGGAAACCTACGAGCAGTACTTC. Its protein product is CASQTSGETYEQYF.

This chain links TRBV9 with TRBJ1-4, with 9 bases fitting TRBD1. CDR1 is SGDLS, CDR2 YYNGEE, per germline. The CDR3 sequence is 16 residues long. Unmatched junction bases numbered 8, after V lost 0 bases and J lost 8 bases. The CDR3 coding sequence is TGTGCCAGCAGCGTAGGGGTGGGACAGGGAAACGAAAAACTGTTTTTT. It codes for CASSVGVGQGNEKLFF.

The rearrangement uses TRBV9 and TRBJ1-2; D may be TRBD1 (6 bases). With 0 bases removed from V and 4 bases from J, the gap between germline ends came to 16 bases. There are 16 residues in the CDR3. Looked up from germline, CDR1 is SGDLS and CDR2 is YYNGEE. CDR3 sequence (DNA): TGTGCCAGCAGCGTAGTTCGGGACACTCTCGGCTATGGCTACACCTTC. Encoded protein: CASSVVRDTLGYGYTF.

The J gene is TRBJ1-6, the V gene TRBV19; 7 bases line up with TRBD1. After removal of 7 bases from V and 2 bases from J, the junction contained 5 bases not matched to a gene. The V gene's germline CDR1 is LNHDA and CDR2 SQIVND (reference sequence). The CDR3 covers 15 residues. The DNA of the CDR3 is TGTGCCAGTAAAACACAGGGGACCTATAATTCACCCCTCCACTTT. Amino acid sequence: CASKTQGTYNSPLHF.

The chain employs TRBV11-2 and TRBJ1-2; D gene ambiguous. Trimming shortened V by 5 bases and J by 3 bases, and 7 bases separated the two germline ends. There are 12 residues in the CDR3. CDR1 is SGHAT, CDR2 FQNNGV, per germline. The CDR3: CASSGEYYGYTF. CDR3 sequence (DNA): TGTGCCAGCAGCGGGGAGTACTATGGCTACACCTTC.

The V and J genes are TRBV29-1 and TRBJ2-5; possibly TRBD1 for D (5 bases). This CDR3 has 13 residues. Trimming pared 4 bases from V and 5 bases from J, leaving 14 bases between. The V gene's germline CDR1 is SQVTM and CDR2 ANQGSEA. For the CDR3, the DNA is TGCAGCGTTGGGAGACAGCTTTCGGAGACCCAGTACTTC. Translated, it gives CSVGRQLSETQYF.

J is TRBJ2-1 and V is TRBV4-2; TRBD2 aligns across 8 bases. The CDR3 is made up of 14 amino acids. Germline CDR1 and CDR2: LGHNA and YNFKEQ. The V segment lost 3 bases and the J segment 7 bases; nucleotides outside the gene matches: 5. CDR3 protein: CASSQSGGGNEQFF. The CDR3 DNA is TGTGCCAGCAGCCAGAGCGGGGGTGGGAATGAGCAGTTCTTC.

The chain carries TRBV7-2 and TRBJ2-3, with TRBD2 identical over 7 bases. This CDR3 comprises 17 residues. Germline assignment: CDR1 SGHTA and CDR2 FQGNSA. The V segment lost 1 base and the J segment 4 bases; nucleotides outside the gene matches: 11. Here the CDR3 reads CASSLEAAGSGADTQYF. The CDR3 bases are TGTGCCAGCAGCTTAGAGGCAGCGGGGTCGGGGGCAGATACGCAGTATTTT.

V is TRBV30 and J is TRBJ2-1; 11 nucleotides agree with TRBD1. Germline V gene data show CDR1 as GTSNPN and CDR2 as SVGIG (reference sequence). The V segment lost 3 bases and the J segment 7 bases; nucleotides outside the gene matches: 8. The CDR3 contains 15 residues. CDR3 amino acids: CAWRAGTGGSNEQFF. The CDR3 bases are TGTGCCTGGAGAGCCGGGACAGGGGGTTCGAATGAGCAGTTCTTC. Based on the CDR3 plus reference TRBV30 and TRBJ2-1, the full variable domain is SQTIHQWPATLVQPVGSPLSLECTVEGTSNPNLYWYRQAAGRGLQLLFYSVGIGQISSEVPQNLSASRPQDRQFILSSKKLLLSDSGFYLCAWRAGTGGSNEQFFGPGTRLTVL.

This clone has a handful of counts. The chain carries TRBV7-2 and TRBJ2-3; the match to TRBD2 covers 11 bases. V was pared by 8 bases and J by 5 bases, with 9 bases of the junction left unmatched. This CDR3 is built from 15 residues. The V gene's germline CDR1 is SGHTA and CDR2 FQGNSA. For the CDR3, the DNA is TGTGCCAGCGGAGCACTAGCGGGGGCGCGAGATACGCAGTATTTT. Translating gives CASGALAGARDTQYF.

The CDR3 DNA reads TGTGCCAGCAGTTTGGGACAGGGAGGAACTGAAGCTTTCTTT. Its protein is CASSLGQGGTEAFF. The rearrangement links TRBV27 to TRBJ1-1; 9 nucleotides agree with TRBD1. Germline lookup yields CDR1 MNHEY and CDR2 SMNVEV (reference sequence). V lost 3 bases, J lost 5 bases, and 4 bases stayed unmatched. This CDR3 spans 14 amino acids.

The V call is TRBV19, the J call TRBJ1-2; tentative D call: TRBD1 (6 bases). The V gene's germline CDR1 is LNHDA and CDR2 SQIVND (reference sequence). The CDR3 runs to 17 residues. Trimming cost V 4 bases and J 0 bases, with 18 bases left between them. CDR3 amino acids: CASSTNQRQASNYGYTF. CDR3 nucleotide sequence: TGTGCCAGTAGTACCAATCAAAGACAGGCGTCTAACTATGGCTACACCTTC.

CDR3 residues: CASKAGGGDTQYF. CDR3 nucleotide sequence: TGCGCCAGCAAGGCTGGGGGCGGGGATACGCAGTATTTT. The V call is TRBV5-1, the J call TRBJ2-3; a weak D match, TRBD1 (6 bases). Trimming cost V 6 bases and J 6 bases, with 14 bases left between them. The CDR3 spans 13 residues. The germline V gene encodes CDR1 SGHRS and CDR2 YFSETQ.

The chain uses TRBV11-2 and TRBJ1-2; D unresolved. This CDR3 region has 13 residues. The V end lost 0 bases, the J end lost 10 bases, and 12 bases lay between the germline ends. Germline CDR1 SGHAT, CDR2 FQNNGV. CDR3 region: CASSLDGPGSYTF. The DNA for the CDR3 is TGTGCCAGCAGCTTAGATGGGCCCGGTTCCTACACCTTC.

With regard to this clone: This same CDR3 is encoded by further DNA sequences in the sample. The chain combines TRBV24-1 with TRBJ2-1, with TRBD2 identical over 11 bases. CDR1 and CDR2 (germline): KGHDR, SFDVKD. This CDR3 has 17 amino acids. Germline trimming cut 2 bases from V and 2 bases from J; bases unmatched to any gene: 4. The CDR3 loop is CATSDSSLAGAYNEQFF. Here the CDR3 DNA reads TGTGCCACCAGTGATTCCTCACTAGCGGGGGCCTACAATGAGCAGTTCTTC.

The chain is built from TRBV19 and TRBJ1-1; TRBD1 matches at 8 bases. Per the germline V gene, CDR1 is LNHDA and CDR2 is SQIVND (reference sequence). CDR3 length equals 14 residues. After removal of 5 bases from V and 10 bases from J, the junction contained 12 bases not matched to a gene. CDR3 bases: TGTGCCAGTAGTTCTAGGACAGGGTGGTTGCGAGCTTTCTTT. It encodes CASSSRTGWLRAFF.

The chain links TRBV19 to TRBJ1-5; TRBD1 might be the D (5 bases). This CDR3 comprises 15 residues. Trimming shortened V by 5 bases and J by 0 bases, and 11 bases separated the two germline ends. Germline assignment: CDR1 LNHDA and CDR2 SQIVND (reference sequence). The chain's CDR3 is CASSALQDSNQPQHF. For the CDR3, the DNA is TGTGCCAGTAGTGCACTACAGGATAGCAATCAGCCCCAGCATTTT.

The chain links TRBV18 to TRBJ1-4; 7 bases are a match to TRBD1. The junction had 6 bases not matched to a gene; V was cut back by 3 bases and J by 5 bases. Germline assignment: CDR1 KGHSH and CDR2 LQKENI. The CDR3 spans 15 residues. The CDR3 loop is CASSPREGQNEKLFF. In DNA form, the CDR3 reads TGTGCCAGCTCACCGCGGGAGGGACAGAATGAAAAACTGTTTTTT.

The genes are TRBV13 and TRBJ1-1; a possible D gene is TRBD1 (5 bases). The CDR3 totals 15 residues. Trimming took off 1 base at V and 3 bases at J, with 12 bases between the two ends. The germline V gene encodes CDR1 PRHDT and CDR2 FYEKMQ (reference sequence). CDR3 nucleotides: TGTGCCAGCAGCTTAGTGGAAACAGGATACACTGAAGCTTTCTTT. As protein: CASSLVETGYTEAFF.

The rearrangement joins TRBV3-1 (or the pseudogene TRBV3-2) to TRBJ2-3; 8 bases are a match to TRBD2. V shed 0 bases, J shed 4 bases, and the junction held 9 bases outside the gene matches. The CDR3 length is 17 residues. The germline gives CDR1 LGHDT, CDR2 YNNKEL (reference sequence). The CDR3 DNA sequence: TGTGCCAGCAGCCAAGATTGGCGGGGGGAGGACGCAGATACGCAGTATTTT. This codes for CASSQDWRGEDADTQYF.

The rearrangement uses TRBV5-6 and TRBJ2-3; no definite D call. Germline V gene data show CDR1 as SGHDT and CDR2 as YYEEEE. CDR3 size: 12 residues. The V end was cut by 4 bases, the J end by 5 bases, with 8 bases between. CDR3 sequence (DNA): TGTGCCAGCAGCCAGGTTGTAGATACGCAGTATTTT. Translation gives CASSQVVDTQYF.

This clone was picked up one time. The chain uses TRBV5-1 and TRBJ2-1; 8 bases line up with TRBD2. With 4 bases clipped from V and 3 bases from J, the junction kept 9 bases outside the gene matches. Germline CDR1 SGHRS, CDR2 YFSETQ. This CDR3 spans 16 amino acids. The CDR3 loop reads CASSVLAGQLYNEQFF. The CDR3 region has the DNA TGCGCCAGCAGCGTTCTAGCGGGCCAGCTCTACAATGAGCAGTTCTTC.